This is a list of T cell receptor beta chains from one sample in a study of cytomegalovirus exposure and HLA in healthy donors. TCRdb's copy holds only in-frame clones and misses some; the assay was immunoSEQ multiplex PCR. The data show 150,000 to 200,000 clones, with approximately 82% seen just once and about 6.8% held by the top ten. Sequencing was done on a sample of PBMCs. Receptors originate from a man aged 50 to 59 in good health and CMV-seropositive. Both conserved end residues are part of each CDR3. Each record gives: V gene, clone size, J gene, D gene, CDR3 protein, CDR3 DNA. D genes are given only for firm matches. For some rows the clone size is stated as once, few or many, or as a class when expanded; others skip it.

V gene: TRBV5-4; clone size: .; J gene: TRBJ2-2; D gene: TRBD2; CDR3 protein: CASSLGGTSAGELFF; CDR3 DNA: TGTGCCAGCAGCTTGGGCGGGACTAGCGCCGGGGAGCTGTTTTTT
V gene: TRBV19; clone size: .; J gene: TRBJ1-1; D gene: .; CDR3 protein: CASSPGVGAPTEAFF; CDR3 DNA: TGTGCCAGTAGCCCCGGGGTGGGGGCGCCCACTGAAGCTTTCTTT
V gene: TRBV7-9; clone size: .; J gene: TRBJ1-2; D gene: TRBD1; CDR3 protein: CASSSTGADGYTF; CDR3 DNA: TGTGCCAGCAGCTCTACAGGGGCGGATGGCTACACCTTC
V gene: TRBV5-4; clone size: .; J gene: TRBJ1-1; D gene: .; CDR3 protein: CASTLLGVANTEAFF; CDR3 DNA: TGTGCCAGCACTCTTTTAGGGGTGGCGAACACTGAAGCTTTCTTT
V gene: TRBV7-9; clone size: .; J gene: TRBJ2-4; D gene: TRBD2; CDR3 protein: CASSSREEYDKNIQYF; CDR3 DNA: TGTGCCAGCAGCTCCCGGGAGGAATACGATAAAAACATTCAGTACTTC
V gene: TRBV6-1; clone size: .; J gene: TRBJ2-7; D gene: .; CDR3 protein: CASSGVVYEQYF; CDR3 DNA: TGTGCCAGCAGCGGGGTTGTCTACGAGCAGTACTTC
V gene: TRBV5-1; clone size: .; J gene: TRBJ2-5; D gene: TRBD1; CDR3 protein: CASSLDGRGQETQYF; CDR3 DNA: TGCGCCAGCAGCTTGGACGGCAGGGGGCAAGAGACCCAGTACTTC
V gene: TRBV18; clone size: .; J gene: TRBJ2-7; D gene: TRBD2; CDR3 protein: CASSPGGVPYEQYF; CDR3 DNA: TGTGCCAGCTCACCCGGGGGGGTCCCCTACGAGCAGTACTTC
V gene: TRBV29-1; clone size: .; J gene: TRBJ2-1; D gene: TRBD1; CDR3 protein: CSVEDPGQGAYEQFF; CDR3 DNA: TGCAGCGTTGAAGACCCGGGACAGGGGGCTTATGAGCAGTTCTTC
V gene: TRBV7-9; clone size: .; J gene: TRBJ2-1; D gene: .; CDR3 protein: CASSLVLAAQAVYNEQFF; CDR3 DNA: TGTGCCAGCAGCTTAGTCCTAGCCGCCCAGGCAGTCTACAATGAGCAGTTCTTC
V gene: TRBV19; clone size: .; J gene: TRBJ2-1; D gene: .; CDR3 protein: CASGRDEQFF; CDR3 DNA: TGTGCCAGTGGGCGGGATGAGCAGTTCTTC
V gene: TRBV11-1; clone size: .; J gene: TRBJ2-2; D gene: TRBD2; CDR3 protein: CASRGLAGMSGELFF; CDR3 DNA: TGTGCCAGCAGGGGACTAGCGGGGATGAGCGGGGAGCTGTTTTTT
V gene: TRBV6-5; clone size: .; J gene: TRBJ2-3; D gene: .; CDR3 protein: CASSYAGGLTDTQYF; CDR3 DNA: TGTGCCAGCAGTTACGCCGGAGGTCTCACAGATACGCAGTATTTT
V gene: TRBV7-9; clone size: .; J gene: TRBJ2-1; D gene: .; CDR3 protein: CASSLASRGTHNEQFF; CDR3 DNA: TGTGCCAGCAGCTTAGCGAGTCGCGGGACGCACAATGAGCAGTTCTTC
V gene: TRBV27; clone size: .; J gene: TRBJ2-7; D gene: .; CDR3 protein: CASADSYEQYF; CDR3 DNA: TGTGCCAGCGCCGATAGCTACGAGCAGTACTTC
V gene: TRBV19; clone size: once; J gene: TRBJ2-3; D gene: .; CDR3 protein: CASSIEGVPSTDTQYF; CDR3 DNA: TGTGCCAGTAGTATCGAAGGGGTACCAAGCACAGATACGCAGTATTTT
V gene: TRBV14; clone size: few; J gene: TRBJ2-1; D gene: TRBD1; CDR3 protein: CASSQDRGSYNEQFF; CDR3 DNA: TGTGCCAGCAGCCAAGACAGGGGGTCCTACAATGAGCAGTTCTTC
V gene: TRBV29-1; clone size: once; J gene: TRBJ2-7; D gene: TRBD1; CDR3 protein: CSVSLTGSSYEQYF; CDR3 DNA: TGCAGCGTTTCTCTGACAGGGTCCTCCTACGAGCAGTACTTC
V gene: TRBV19; clone size: .; J gene: TRBJ2-5; D gene: TRBD2; CDR3 protein: CASSIAGGETQYF; CDR3 DNA: TGTGCCAGTAGTATAGCGGGAGGGGAGACCCAGTACTTC
V gene: TRBV2; clone size: once; J gene: TRBJ1-6; D gene: .; CDR3 protein: CASRAGITYNSPLHF; CDR3 DNA: TGTGCCAGCAGAGCAGGGATCACCTATAATTCACCCCTCCACTTT